The 8 T cell receptor beta chains below were found in one sample sequenced in a study of neoadjuvant nivolumab and ipilimumab in lung cancer. Generated by immunoSEQ multiplex PCR, the TCRdb table keeps only in-frame clones and is missing some. The table records some 31,000 clones, roughly nine tenths of them present only once. The sample here was peripheral blood, taken after neoadjuvant nivolumab, alone or with ipilimumab, at or shortly before surgery. The receptors originated from an adult with non-small cell lung cancer.

The chain recombines TRBV19 with TRBJ1-4; D may be TRBD1 (6 bases). This CDR3 is 14 amino acids long. V was pared by 7 bases and J by 15 bases, with 24 bases between. Germline CDR1 is LNHDA and CDR2 is SQIVND (reference sequence). This CDR3 reads CASTQGPDPEMVFF. DNA of the CDR3: TGTGCCAGTACACAGGGACCGGACCCTGAAATGGTGTTTTTT. The variable domain in full, with the rest retrieved from reference TRBV19 and TRBJ1-4, is DGGITQSPKYLFRKEGQNVTLSCEQNLNHDAMYWYRQDPGQGLRLIYYSQIVNDFQKGDIAEGYSVSREKKESFPLTVTSAQKNPTAFYLCASTQGPDPEMVFFGSGTQLSVL.

The chain uses TRBV2 and TRBJ2-3; 10 bases fit TRBD1. The V gene end was trimmed by 6 bases and the J gene end by 4 bases; junction bases not matched to a gene: 4. This CDR3 comprises 14 residues. Germline CDR1 is SNHLY and CDR2 is FYNNEI. The CDR3 DNA reads TGTGCCAGCAGCGGGACAGGGGTTGCAGATACGCAGTATTTT. It is translated as CASSGTGVADTQYF.

This chain joins TRBV25-1 and TRBJ2-7; no reliable D call. From germline, CDR1 is MGHDK and CDR2 SYGVNS. The CDR3 spans 11 residues. The V gene lost 6 bases and the J gene lost 5 bases, with 8 bases spanning the gap. CDR3 protein: CASRTSDEQYF. CDR3 nucleotide sequence: TGTGCCAGCAGGACCTCAGACGAGCAGTACTTC.

This rearrangement joins TRBV7-9 to TRBJ2-1, with D tentatively TRBD1 (5 bases). Germline values: CDR1 SEHNR, CDR2 FQNEAQ (reference sequence). CDR3 length equals 11 residues. The germline V and J ends were trimmed by 5 bases and 13 bases, with 12 bases remaining between them. In nucleotides, the CDR3 is TGTGCCAGCAGCCTGCAGGACAAACAGTTCTTC. As protein: CASSLQDKQFF.

This chain joins TRBV5-1 and TRBJ1-5; 7 bases are shared with TRBD1. With 3 bases clipped from V and 5 bases from J, the junction kept 2 bases outside the gene matches. The CDR3 loop spans 13 amino acids. Germline values: CDR1 SGHRS, CDR2 YFSETQ. The CDR3 DNA sequence: TGCGCCAGCAGCTGGGACAGCGATCAGCCCCAGCATTTT. Its translation: CASSWDSDQPQHF.

The chain carries TRBV19 and TRBJ1-2; no reliable D call. From germline, CDR1 is LNHDA and CDR2 SQIVND (reference sequence). The CDR3 consists of 15 residues. Trimming stripped 6 bases from V and 4 bases from J, with 18 bases between. The CDR3 region is CASRFRADFSYGYTF. CDR3 in DNA: TGTGCCAGTAGGTTCCGAGCGGACTTTAGCTATGGCTACACCTTC.

The sample holds one count of this clone. The chain is built from TRBV18 and TRBJ1-2; 7 nucleotides align to TRBD1. Germline-derived CDR1 and CDR2 are KGHSH and LQKENI. The CDR3 totals 14 residues. V trimming: 2 bases; J trimming: 5 bases; junction bases outside the gene matches: 5. The CDR3 is CASSPRGTAYGYTF. The CDR3 DNA follows: TGTGCCAGCTCACCAAGAGGGACAGCATATGGCTACACCTTC.

A remark on this clone: Other DNA sequences in this specimen translate into the identical CDR3. The gene calls are TRBV5-5 and TRBJ1-5; a weak D match, TRBD1 (5 bases). Looked up from germline, CDR1 is SGHKS and CDR2 is YYEKEE (reference sequence). The length of the CDR3 is 14 residues. Trimming cost V 4 bases and J 4 bases, with 12 bases left between them. The CDR3 bases are TGTGCCAGCAGCCTGGCGGGGGGGAATCAGCCCCAGCATTTT. This gives the protein CASSLAGGNQPQHF.